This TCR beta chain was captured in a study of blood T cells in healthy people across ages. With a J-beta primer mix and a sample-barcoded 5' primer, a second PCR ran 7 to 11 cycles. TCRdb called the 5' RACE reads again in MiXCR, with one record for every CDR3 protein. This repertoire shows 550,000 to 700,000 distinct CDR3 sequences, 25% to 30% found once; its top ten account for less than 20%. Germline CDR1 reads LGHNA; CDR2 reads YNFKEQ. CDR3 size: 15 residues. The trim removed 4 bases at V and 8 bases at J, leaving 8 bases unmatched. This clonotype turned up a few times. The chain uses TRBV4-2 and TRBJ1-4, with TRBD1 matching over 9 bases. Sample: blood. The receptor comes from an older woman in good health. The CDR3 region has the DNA TGTGCCAGCAGCCTTTCTCCGACAGGGGGGGAAAAACTGTTTTTT. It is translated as CASSLSPTGGEKLFF.